This TCR beta chain was captured in a study of blood T cell repertoires in COVID-19. CDR1 SGHRS and CDR2 YFSETQ come from the germline V gene. Trimming shortened V by 0 bases and J by 2 bases, and 26 bases separated the two germline ends. This CDR3 region has 20 residues. The data were produced by immunoSEQ multiplex PCR, yet TCRdb's version contains in-frame clones alone and is incomplete. There are about 480,000 clones in the sample; roughly 85% occur only once, and about 2.1% lies in the top ten. The sample comprised PBMCs or T cells enriched from blood (not recorded which). This chain connects TRBV5-1 to TRBJ1-1; D call uncertain. This TCR came from a woman younger than 35 with acute COVID-19. CDR3: CASSLGGLGRATQTNTEAFF. For the CDR3, the DNA is TGCGCCAGCAGCTTGGGAGGGCTAGGTAGGGCCACGCAGACAAACACTGAAGCTTTCTTT.